This is a list of T cell receptor beta chains from one sample in a study of long-term antiretroviral therapy in people with HIV. Clones were sequenced by immunoSEQ multiplex PCR, and TCRdb holds only the in-frame ones, with some missing. Of 25,000 or so clones listed, about 77% are singletons. The sample was unsorted PBMCs, taken 1.5 years before starting antiretroviral therapy. The receptors were sampled from a man between 18 and 35 years old with HIV. The CDR3 runs from the conserved cysteine through the conserved F or W. D genes are given only for firm matches. The size field is filled for only some rows; it gives once, few, many or a size class.

>TRBV10-3|-|TRBD2|TRBJ2-7
TGTGCCAGCTACTCGGAGGGACTAGCGGGAGACGACGAGCAGTACTTC
CASYSEGLAGDDEQYF
>TRBV30|-|-|TRBJ1-2
TGTGCCTGGAGTACCCTCAGGTTCGGCTACACCTTC
CAWSTLRFGYTF
>TRBV7-9|few|-|TRBJ1-5
TGTGCCAGTAGTGAGGCAGGAGTTTATCAGCCCCAGCATTTT
CASSEAGVYQPQHF
>TRBV29-1|-|-|TRBJ1-1
TGCAGCTTACGCGCCGGGACCTCCCGGGCTGAAGCTTTCTTT
CSLRAGTSRAEAFF
>TRBV19|-|-|TRBJ1-1
TGTGCCAGTAGTATAGAGGGGAGGGGGACTGAAGCTTTCTTT
CASSIEGRGTEAFF
>TRBV28|-|-|TRBJ2-7
TGTGCCAGCAGTTTATGGTTGTTGCGGGTCGGGGCCGAGCAGTACTTC
CASSLWLLRVGAEQYF
>TRBV9|once|TRBD1|TRBJ1-4
TGTGCCAGCAGCTCATCGACAGGGCCTAATGAAAAACTGTTTTTT
CASSSSTGPNEKLFF
>TRBV28|-|-|TRBJ2-4
TGTGCCAGCGCCAGACCCGGGGGAACCAAAAACATTCAGTACTTC
CASARPGGTKNIQYF
>TRBV5-1|-|-|TRBJ2-2
TGCGCCAGCAGCCGCGGGGTAGCGGCCTTGAACACCGGGGAGCTGTTTTTT
CASSRGVAALNTGELFF
>TRBV27|once|TRBD1|TRBJ2-2
TGTGCCAGCAGCCCAGAGGACAGGGTATCGAACACCGGGGAGCTGTTTTTT
CASSPEDRVSNTGELFF
>TRBV9|few|TRBD1|TRBJ2-7
TGTGCCAGCAGCTCACAGGGGGCCGGCGACGAGCAGTACTTC
CASSSQGAGDEQYF